This T cell receptor (beta chain) was recorded in a study of CD8+ T cells in alopecia areata. Study-wide background: Using the percentage of affected scalp area, treated patients' severity was scored. Study results and caveats: It was lesional scalp, especially alopecia totalis/universalis, that showed higher clonality than normal scalp. Scalp sequencing captures resident alphabeta T cells of normal skin too.

Notes on this clone: Its cognate antigen is unknown.

Once RNA had been extracted, it was reverse transcribed into cDNA to act as the sequencing template. Using immunoSEQ multiplex PCR, the repertoire was profiled, and TCRdb retains in-frame clones only, with some absent. The sample has under 250,000 clones, approximately 57% seen once; the top ten hold about 1.6%. The treatment denotes: oral pan-JAK inhibitor, 5-10 mg twice daily. V lost 4 bases and J 11 bases, leaving 16 bases between the germline ends. CDR3 length: 14 amino acids. Germline V gene lookup returns CDR1 SGHDT and CDR2 YYEEEE. The sequence derives from a human donor with alopecia areata. The sequencing here drew on CD4+ T cells sorted from blood, taken at week 4, from a patient treated with tofacitinib. This chain connects TRBV5-6 to TRBJ1-6; D unresolved. CDR3 DNA sequence: TGTGCCAGCAGCCTGTGGAAAGCAGCTACACCCCTCCACTTT. Amino acids: CASSLWKAATPLHF.